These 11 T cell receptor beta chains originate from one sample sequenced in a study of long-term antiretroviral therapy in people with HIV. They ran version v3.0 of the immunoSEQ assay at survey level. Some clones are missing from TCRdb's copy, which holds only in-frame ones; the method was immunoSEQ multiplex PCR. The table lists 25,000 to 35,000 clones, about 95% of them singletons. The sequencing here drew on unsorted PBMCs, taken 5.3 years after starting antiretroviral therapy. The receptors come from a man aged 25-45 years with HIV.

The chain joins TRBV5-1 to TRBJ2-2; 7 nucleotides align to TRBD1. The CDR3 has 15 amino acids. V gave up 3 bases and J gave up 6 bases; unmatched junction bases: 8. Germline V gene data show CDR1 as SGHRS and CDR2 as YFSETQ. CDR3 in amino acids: CASSSTTRGPGELFF. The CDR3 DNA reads TGCGCCAGCAGCTCAACTACAAGGGGGCCCGGGGAGCTGTTTTTT.

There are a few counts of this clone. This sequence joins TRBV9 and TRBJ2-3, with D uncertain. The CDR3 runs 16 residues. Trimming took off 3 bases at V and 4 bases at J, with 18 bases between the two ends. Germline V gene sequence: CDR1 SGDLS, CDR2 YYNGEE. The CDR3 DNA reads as TGTGCCAGCAGCGCCCGGGTCGCCGGTGGTCCAGATACGCAGTATTTT. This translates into CASSARVAGGPDTQYF.

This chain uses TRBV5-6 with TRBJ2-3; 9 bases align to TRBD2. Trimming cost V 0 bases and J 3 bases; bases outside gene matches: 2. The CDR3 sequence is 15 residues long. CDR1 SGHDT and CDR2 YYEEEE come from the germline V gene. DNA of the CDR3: TGTGCCAGCAGCTTGGGACTAGCGGATACAGATACGCAGTATTTT. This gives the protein CASSLGLADTDTQYF.

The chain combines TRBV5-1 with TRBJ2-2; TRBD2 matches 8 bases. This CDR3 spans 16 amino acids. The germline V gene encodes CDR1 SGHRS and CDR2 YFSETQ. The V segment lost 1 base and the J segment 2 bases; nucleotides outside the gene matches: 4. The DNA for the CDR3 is TGCGCCAGCAGCTTGACAGCGGGGGACAACACCGGGGAGCTGTTTTTT. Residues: CASSLTAGDNTGELFF.

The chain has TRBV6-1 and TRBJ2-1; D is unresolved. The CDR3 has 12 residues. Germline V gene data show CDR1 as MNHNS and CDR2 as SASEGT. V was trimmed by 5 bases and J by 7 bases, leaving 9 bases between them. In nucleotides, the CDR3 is TGTGCCAGCAGTCCCGTCGCTAATGAGCAGTTCTTC. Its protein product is CASSPVANEQFF.

The CDR3 sequence: CASSVDPGQGARGTGELFF. The CDR3 DNA sequence: TGTGCCAGCAGCGTAGATCCAGGACAGGGGGCGCGAGGAACCGGGGAGCTGTTTTTT. The V gene is TRBV9, the J gene TRBJ2-2, with 11 nucleotides matching TRBD1. V lost 0 bases to trimming and J lost 5 bases; unmatched junction nucleotides: 12. Germline loops: CDR1 SGDLS, CDR2 YYNGEE. CDR3 size: 19 residues.

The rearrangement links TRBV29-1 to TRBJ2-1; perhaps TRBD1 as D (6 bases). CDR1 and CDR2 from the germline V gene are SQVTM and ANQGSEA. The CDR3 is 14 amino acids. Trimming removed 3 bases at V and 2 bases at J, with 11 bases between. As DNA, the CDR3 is TGCAGCGTTGAGGTTGGGGGCGCCTACAATGAGCAGTTCTTC. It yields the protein CSVEVGGAYNEQFF.

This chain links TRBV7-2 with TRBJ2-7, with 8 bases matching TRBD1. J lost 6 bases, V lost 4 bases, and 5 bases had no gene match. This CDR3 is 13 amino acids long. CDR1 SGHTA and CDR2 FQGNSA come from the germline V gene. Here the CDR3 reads CASSSRQGSEQYF. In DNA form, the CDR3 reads TGTGCCAGCAGCTCTCGACAGGGGAGCGAGCAGTACTTC.

CDR3 nucleotides: TGTGCCATCGCCGACGGGACTATGACAGATACGCAGTATTTT. Translating it yields CAIADGTMTDTQYF. The J gene is TRBJ2-3, the V gene TRBV10-3; TRBD2 matches 7 bases. This CDR3 comprises 14 residues. Losses at the gene ends were 8 bases for V and 3 bases for J; bases not matched to a gene: 8. Germline V gene lookup returns CDR1 ENHRY and CDR2 SYGVKD.

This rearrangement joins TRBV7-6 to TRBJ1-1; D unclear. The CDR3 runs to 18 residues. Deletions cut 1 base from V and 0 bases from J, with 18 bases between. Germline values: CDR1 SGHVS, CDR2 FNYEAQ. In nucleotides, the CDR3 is TGTGCCAGCAGCTTAGGTTCAGCCGGGGTTTTCATGAACACTGAAGCTTTCTTT. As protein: CASSLGSAGVFMNTEAFF.

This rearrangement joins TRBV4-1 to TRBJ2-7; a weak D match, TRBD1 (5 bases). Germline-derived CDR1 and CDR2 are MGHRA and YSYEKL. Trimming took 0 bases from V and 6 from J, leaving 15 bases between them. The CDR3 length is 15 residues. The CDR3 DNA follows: TGCGCCAGCAGCCAAGAAATGGGTCAGCAGGGCGAGCAGTACTTC. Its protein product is CASSQEMGQQGEQYF.